This TCR beta chain derives from a study of T cell responses to AZD1222 COVID-19 vaccine. Overall study results and limits: Just a handful of people given AZD1222 tested seropositive at baseline.

With regard to this clone: The antigen is undetermined.

Using immunoSEQ multiplex PCR, the repertoire was profiled, and TCRdb retains in-frame clones only, with some absent. This table has over 85,000 clones, 88% appearing once. Trimming took 1 base from V and 3 from J; bases not matched to a gene: 5. The CDR3 contains 16 residues. The germline gives CDR1 LNHDA, CDR2 SQIVND (reference sequence). Material: peripheral blood, obtained 28 days after the second AZD1222 dose. The rearrangement uses TRBV19 and TRBJ2-2; TRBD2 aligns across 7 bases. This TCR came from an adult who received the AZD1222 COVID-19 vaccine. This CDR3 reads CASSIAGGSYTGELFF. The CDR3 DNA reads as TGTGCCAGTAGTATAGCTGGCGGGAGTTACACCGGGGAGCTGTTTTTT.